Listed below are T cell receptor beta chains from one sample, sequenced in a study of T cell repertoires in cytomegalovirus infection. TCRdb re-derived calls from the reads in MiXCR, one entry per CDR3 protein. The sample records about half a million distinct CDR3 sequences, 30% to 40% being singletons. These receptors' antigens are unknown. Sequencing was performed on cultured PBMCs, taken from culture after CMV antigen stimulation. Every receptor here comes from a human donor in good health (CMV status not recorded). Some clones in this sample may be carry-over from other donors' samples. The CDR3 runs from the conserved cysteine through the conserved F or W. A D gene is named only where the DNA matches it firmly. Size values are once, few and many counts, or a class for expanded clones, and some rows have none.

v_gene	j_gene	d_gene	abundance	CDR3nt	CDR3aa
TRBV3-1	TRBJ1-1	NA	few	TGTGCCAGCAGCCGACTCCAAGCGAACACTGAAGCTTTCTTT	CASSRLQANTEAFF
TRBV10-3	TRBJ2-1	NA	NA	TGTGCCATCAGTGGACTAGCCGGAAAGGGGGGCGAGCAGTTCTTC	CAISGLAGKGGEQFF
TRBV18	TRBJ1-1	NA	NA	TGTGCCAGCTTACCCGACGGGAGCACTGAAGCTTTCTTT	CASLPDGSTEAFF
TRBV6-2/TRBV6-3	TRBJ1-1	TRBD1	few	TGTGCCAGCAGTTACTCCCGGGACAGGGGTTTGAACACTGAAGCTTTCTTT	CASSYSRDRGLNTEAFF
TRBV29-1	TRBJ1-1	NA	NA	TGCAGCGTTGAAAGGCGGGGCAGAGGAACTGAAGCTTTCTTT	CSVERRGRGTEAFF
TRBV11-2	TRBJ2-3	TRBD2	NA	TGTGCCAGCAGCGGTAGCGGGAGACCAGATACGCAGTATTTT	CASSGSGRPDTQYF
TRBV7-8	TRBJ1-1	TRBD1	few	TGTGCCAGCAGCTCGGACAGGGGTGAAGCTTTCTTT	CASSSDRGEAFF
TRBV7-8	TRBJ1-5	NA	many	TGTGCCAGCAGCTTAGGGGATCGGAATCAGCCCCAGCATTTT	CASSLGDRNQPQHF
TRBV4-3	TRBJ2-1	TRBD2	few	TGCGCCAGCAGCCAAGATGGGGACGGGAGGGCCTACAATGAGCAGTTCTTC	CASSQDGDGRAYNEQFF
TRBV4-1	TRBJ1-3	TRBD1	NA	TGCGCCAGCAGCCCAGGACAGGGACCCGTCTCTGGAAACACCATATATTTT	CASSPGQGPVSGNTIYF
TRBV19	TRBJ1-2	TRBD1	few	TGTGCCAGTATCCTTGGACAGGGCAACTATGGCTACACCTTC	CASILGQGNYGYTF
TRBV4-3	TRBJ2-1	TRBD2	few	TGCGCCAGCAGCCAACAGGTCCTAGCGGGTAACAATGAGCAGTTCTTC	CASSQQVLAGNNEQFF
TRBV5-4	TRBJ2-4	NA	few	TGTGCCAGCAGCCCGGAAGGGGTAGCCAAAAACATTCAGTACTTC	CASSPEGVAKNIQYF
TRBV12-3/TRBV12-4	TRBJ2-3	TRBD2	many	TGTGCCAGCAGTACTGGACTAGCGGAACACACAGATACGCAGTATTTT	CASSTGLAEHTDTQYF
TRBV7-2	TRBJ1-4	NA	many	TGTGCCAGCAGCTTAGCGGCGACAGGAGCCACTCAAAAACTGTTTTTT	CASSLAATGATQKLFF
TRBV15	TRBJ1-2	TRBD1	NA	TGTGCCACCAGCAGAGATCTACAGGGGAAGGAGTATGGCTACACCTTC	CATSRDLQGKEYGYTF
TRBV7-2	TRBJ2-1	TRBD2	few	TGTGCCAGCGGGGGACTAGCGGGAGGGAGCTCCTACAATGAGCAGTTCTTC	CASGGLAGGSSYNEQFF
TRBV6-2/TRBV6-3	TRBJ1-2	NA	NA	TGTGCCAGCGGACGGGACACCAACTATGGCTACACCTTC	CASGRDTNYGYTF
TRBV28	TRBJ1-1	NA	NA	TGTGCCAGCAGTTCGGGGCTGACTGAAGCTTTCTTT	CASSSGLTEAFF
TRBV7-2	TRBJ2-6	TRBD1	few	TGTGCCAGCAGCTTCGACAGGGCTGGGGCCAACGTCCTGACTTTC	CASSFDRAGANVLTF
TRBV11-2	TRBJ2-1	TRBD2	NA	TGTGCCAGCAGCTCCCTAGCGGGGGGGCGAGGTGAGCAGTTCTTC	CASSSLAGGRGEQFF
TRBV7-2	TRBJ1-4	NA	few	TGTGCCAGCAGCTTAGCGCCAATACTTCGGAATGAAAAACTGTTTTTT	CASSLAPILRNEKLFF
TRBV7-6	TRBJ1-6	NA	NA	TGTGCCAGCAGCTTTTTTTCAGGGGTAACTTCACCCCTCCACTTT	CASSFFSGVTSPLHF
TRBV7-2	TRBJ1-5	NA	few	TGTGCCAGCAGCTTAGGGGGTGGGGGAATGAGTCAGCCCCAGCATTTT	CASSLGGGGMSQPQHF
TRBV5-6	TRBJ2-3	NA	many	TGTGCCAGCAGCTTGGGGGAATTGCGGTTGAGCACAGATACGCAGTATTTT	CASSLGELRLSTDTQYF
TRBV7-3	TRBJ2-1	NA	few	TGTGCCAGCGGTAAGGGACTTCATGAGCAGTTCTTC	CASGKGLHEQFF
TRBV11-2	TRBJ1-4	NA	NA	TGTGCCAGCAGCTTATTGTCGGGCTCGGAAAAACTGTTTTTT	CASSLLSGSEKLFF
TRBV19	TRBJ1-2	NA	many	TGTGCCAGTAGTATAACAGGGCGGTATGGCTACACCTTC	CASSITGRYGYTF
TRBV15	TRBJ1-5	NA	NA	TGTGCCACCAGCAGAGTTTCTCAGCCCCAGCATTTT	CATSRVSQPQHF
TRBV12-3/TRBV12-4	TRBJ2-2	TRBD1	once	TGTGCCAGCAGGTGGGGGACAGGGCGAACCGGGGAGCTGTTTTTT	CASRWGTGRTGELFF
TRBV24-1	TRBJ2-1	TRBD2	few	TGTGCCACCAGTGACCCGAGCGGGAGGTCCTACAATGAGCAGTTCTTC	CATSDPSGRSYNEQFF
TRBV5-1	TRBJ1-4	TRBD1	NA	TGCGCCAGCAGCACCGGACAGGGGGCCTGGGCGGCTAATGAAAAACTGTTTTTT	CASSTGQGAWAANEKLFF
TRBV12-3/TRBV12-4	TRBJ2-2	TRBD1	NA	TGTGCCAGCAAGAAACAGGGGGCGCTAGCCGGGGAGCTGTTTTTT	CASKKQGALAGELFF
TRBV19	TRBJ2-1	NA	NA	TGTGCCAGTAGTCTAACAGCCAAGTCCTACAATGAGCAGTTCTTC	CASSLTAKSYNEQFF
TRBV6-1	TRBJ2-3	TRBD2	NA	TGTGCCAGCAGTTACAGACTAGCATTGGATACGCAGTATTTT	CASSYRLALDTQYF
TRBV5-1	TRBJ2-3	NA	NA	TGCGCCAGCAGCCCACCCGGTCATACGCAGTATTTT	CASSPPGHTQYF
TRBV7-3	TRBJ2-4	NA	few	TGTGCCAGCAGCTTAAGGCGGTCGGACATTCAGTACTTC	CASSLRRSDIQYF
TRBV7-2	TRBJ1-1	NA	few	TGTGCCAGCAGGACCCAGTGGAACACTGAAGCTTTCTTT	CASRTQWNTEAFF
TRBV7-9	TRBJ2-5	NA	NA	TGTGCCAGCAGCTCACCCCTGGGACTGCAAGAGACCCAGTACTTC	CASSSPLGLQETQYF
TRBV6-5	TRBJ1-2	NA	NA	TGTGCCAGCAGTTACTCGATAGCGGCCTTAGGCTATGGCTACACCTTC	CASSYSIAALGYGYTF
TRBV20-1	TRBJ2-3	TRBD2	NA	TGCAGTGCTAGGGGCGGGAGGACAGATACGCAGTATTTT	CSARGGRTDTQYF
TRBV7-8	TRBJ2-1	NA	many	TGTGCCAGCAGCCCCCTGACTAGGGGGGATTACAATGAGCAGTTCTTC	CASSPLTRGDYNEQFF
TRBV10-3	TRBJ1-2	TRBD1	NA	TGTGCCATCAGTGAGTTGGGACAGGGTTCCTATGGCTACACCTTC	CAISELGQGSYGYTF